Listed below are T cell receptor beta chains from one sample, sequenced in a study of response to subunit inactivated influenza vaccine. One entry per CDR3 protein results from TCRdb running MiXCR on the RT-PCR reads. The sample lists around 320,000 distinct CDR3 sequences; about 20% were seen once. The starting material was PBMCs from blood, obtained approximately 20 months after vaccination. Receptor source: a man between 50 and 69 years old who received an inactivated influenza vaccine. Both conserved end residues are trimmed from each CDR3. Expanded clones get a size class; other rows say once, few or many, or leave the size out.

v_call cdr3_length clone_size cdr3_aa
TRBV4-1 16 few ASSQAVPADRGVLRVF
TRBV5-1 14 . ASSLPGTGGTGELF
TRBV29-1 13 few SVKSDRGIDQPQH
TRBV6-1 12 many ASRPLRSGTEAF
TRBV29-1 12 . SVGRSDGTDTQY
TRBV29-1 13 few SVGMGSANTGELF
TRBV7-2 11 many ASSLTVNTEAF
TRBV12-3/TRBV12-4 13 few ASSPPGGFNTEAF
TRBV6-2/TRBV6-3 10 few ASTATNYGYT
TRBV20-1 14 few SARDGGARFGETQY
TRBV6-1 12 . ASTLAGFNSPLH
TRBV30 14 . AWTLPGTRSTDTQY
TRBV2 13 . ASRRGTGGRQPQH
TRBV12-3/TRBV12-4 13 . ASSLAPGGSEELF
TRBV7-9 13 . ASSFPGQANEKLF
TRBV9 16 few ASSGAPRTGGSGNTIY
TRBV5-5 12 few ASSRPGGVETQY
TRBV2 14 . ASSEDASTLGETQY
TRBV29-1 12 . SAERDSNTGELF
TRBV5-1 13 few ASSLAAGIGQPQH
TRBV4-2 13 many ASSQVGHTNEKLF
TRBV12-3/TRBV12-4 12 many ASSLAGSTDTQY